One and the same sample provided the 28 T cell receptor beta chains below, sequenced in a study of blood T cell repertoires in COVID-19. Measured with immunoSEQ multiplex PCR; TCRdb has only the in-frame clones, and not every one. The sample lists 130,000 to 150,000 clones; more than 80% were seen once. Sequenced: peripheral blood. All receptors derive from a human donor in a cohort sampled during active COVID-19.

The chain is built from TRBV27 and TRBJ1-6; 8 bases are shared with TRBD1. There are 15 residues in the CDR3. Germline CDR1 and CDR2: MNHEY and SMNVEV (reference sequence). V shed 0 bases, J shed 10 bases, and the junction held 5 bases outside the gene matches. The CDR3: CASSLSKAGGSPLHF. Written as DNA, the CDR3 is TGTGCCAGCAGTTTATCGAAGGCAGGGGGCTCACCCCTCCACTTT.

This clone was seen a few times. This chain links TRBV11-2 with TRBJ2-6; D is possibly TRBD1 (5 bases). The CDR3 runs 16 residues. With 5 bases removed from V and 1 base from J, the gap between germline ends came to 12 bases. CDR1 SGHAT and CDR2 FQNNGV come from the germline V gene. This CDR3 is CASSQRRGSGANVLTF. CDR3 sequence (DNA): TGTGCCAGCAGCCAAAGAAGGGGTTCTGGGGCCAACGTCCTGACTTTC.

The chain uses TRBV9 and TRBJ2-1; TRBD2 might be the D (7 bases). Per germline, CDR1 SGDLS and CDR2 YYNGEE. The CDR3 is 16 amino acids. Trimming left V 3 bases short and J 6 bases short, with 19 bases between. CDR3 coding DNA: TGTGCCAGCAGCGGGTCGATGGGCGGGGGCCCCAATGAGCAGTTCTTC. As protein: CASSGSMGGGPNEQFF.

Points on this clone: Because it lacks the conserved phenylalanine or tryptophan at the end, this CDR3 is likely a read error. The gene calls are TRBV2 and TRBJ2-7; possibly TRBD2 for D (5 bases). Trimming took 0 bases from V and 4 from J, leaving 10 bases between them. The CDR3 runs to 14 residues. Germline CDR1 is SNHLY and CDR2 is FYNNEI. This CDR3 reads CASSEAGEVYEQYI. The CDR3 DNA sequence: TGTGCCAGCAGTGAAGCGGGAGAGGTTTACGAGCAGTACATC.

The CDR3 is CASSQERRGDTQYF. CDR3 DNA sequence: TGTGCCAGCAGCCAGGAGCGTAGGGGGGATACGCAGTATTTT. The genes are TRBV4-2 and TRBJ2-3, with a tentative D call TRBD1 (6 bases). Trimming stripped 3 bases from V and 6 bases from J, with 13 bases between. The CDR3 is made up of 14 amino acids. Germline assignment: CDR1 LGHNA and CDR2 YNFKEQ.

The chain employs TRBV30 and TRBJ1-1; D perhaps matches TRBD1 (6 bases). The germline gives CDR1 GTSNPN, CDR2 SVGIG (reference sequence). CDR3 length equals 14 residues. The V and J ends lost 4 bases and 11 bases respectively, with 23 bases between them. The CDR3 loop is CAWNVGQGWGEAFF. The CDR3 DNA follows: TGTGCCTGGAACGTGGGGCAGGGGTGGGGTGAGGCTTTCTTT. Together with reference TRBV30 and TRBJ1-1, the CDR3 gives the full variable domain: SQTIHQWPATLVQPVGSPLSLECTVEGTSNPNLYWYRQAAGRGLQLLFYSVGIGQISSEVPQNLSASRPQDRQFILSSKKLLLSDSGFYLCAWNVGQGWGEAFFGQGTRLTVV.

This clone was seen just once. CDR3 loop: CASSPGTGNNSPLHF. The CDR3 DNA is TGCGCCAGCAGCCCGGGGACAGGGAACAATTCACCCCTCCACTTT. The chain employs TRBV5-1 and TRBJ1-6; 9 bases agree with TRBD1. V was pared by 4 bases and J by 7 bases, with 6 bases of the junction left unmatched. CDR3 size: 15 residues. In germline, CDR1 is SGHRS, CDR2 YFSETQ.

The chain is built from TRBV10-3 and TRBJ1-1, with 8 bases fitting TRBD1. Germline V gene sequence: CDR1 ENHRY, CDR2 SYGVKD. This CDR3 contains 13 residues. The junction had 0 bases not matched to a gene; V was cut back by 2 bases and J by 4 bases. CDR3 loop: CAISEGQGTEAFF. The CDR3 nucleotides are TGTGCCATCAGTGAGGGACAGGGCACTGAAGCTTTCTTT.

The J gene is TRBJ2-1, the V gene TRBV24-1, with 8 bases lining up with TRBD1. The CDR3 contains 17 residues. V gave up 5 bases and J gave up 3 bases; unmatched junction bases: 11. Germline loops: CDR1 KGHDR, CDR2 SFDVKD. CDR3 amino acids: CATSARTGNDLYNEQFF. The CDR3 DNA sequence: TGTGCCACCAGTGCCCGGACAGGGAATGACCTCTACAATGAGCAGTTCTTC.

This clone has more than one count but fewer than ten. The V and J genes are TRBV13 and TRBJ1-1; D gene uncertain. This CDR3 has 13 amino acids. The germline V gene encodes CDR1 PRHDT and CDR2 FYEKMQ (reference sequence). The V gene lost 2 bases and the J gene lost 0 bases, with 4 bases spanning the gap. The CDR3 here is CASSLNMNTEAFF. In DNA form, the CDR3 reads TGTGCCAGCAGCTTAAATATGAACACTGAAGCTTTCTTT.

The chain uses TRBV28 and TRBJ2-7; TRBD2 aligns across 10 bases. This CDR3 has 16 residues. The V segment lost 2 bases and the J segment 0 bases; nucleotides outside the gene matches: 4. Germline CDR1 MDHEN, CDR2 SYDVKM. CDR3 bases: TGTGCCAGCAGTTTAGCGCTAGCGGGGGCCTCCTACGAGCAGTACTTC. It is translated as CASSLALAGASYEQYF.

V gene TRBV6-5 combines with J gene TRBJ1-5; 10 positions match TRBD1. The CDR3 loop spans 15 amino acids. The germline CDR1 and CDR2 sequences are MNHEY and SVGAGI. V shed 5 bases and J 2 bases; nucleotides not matched to a gene: 3. CDR3 sequence (DNA): TGTGCCAGCAGTCCGACAGGGGGCGGCAATCAGCCCCAGCATTTT. This codes for CASSPTGGGNQPQHF.

V and J are TRBV7-9 and TRBJ2-1; TRBD2 matches 7 bases. CDR1 SEHNR and CDR2 FQNEAQ come from the germline V gene (reference sequence). J gave up 8 bases and V 2 bases, and 15 bases lay outside the gene matches. CDR3 length equals 17 residues. This CDR3 reads CASSLNLLGGSRDEQFF. The CDR3 DNA reads TGTGCCAGCAGCTTAAATCTCTTGGGGGGGAGTAGGGATGAGCAGTTCTTC.

The genes are TRBV28 and TRBJ2-7; D is possibly TRBD1 (5 bases). Trimming shortened V by 7 bases and J by 2 bases, and 12 bases separated the two germline ends. Per the germline V gene, CDR1 is MDHEN and CDR2 is SYDVKM. This CDR3 comprises 13 residues. CDR3 sequence (DNA): TGTGCCAGCAATACTGACAGTCCCTACGAGCAGTACTTC. Encoded protein: CASNTDSPYEQYF. The complete variable domain, with remaining parts taken from reference TRBV28 and TRBJ2-7, reads DVKVTQSSRYLVKRTGEKVFLECVQDMDHENMFWYRQDPGLGLRLIYFSYDVKMKEKGDIPEGYSVSREKKERFSLILESASTNQTSMYLCASNTDSPYEQYFGPGTRLTVT.

In regard to this clone: Other DNA sequences within the sample encode an identical CDR3. The rearrangement links TRBV3-1 (or the pseudogene TRBV3-2) to TRBJ2-5, with 7 bases fitting TRBD1. The CDR3 is 15 amino acids. The V gene's germline CDR1 is LGHDT and CDR2 YNNKEL (reference sequence). The V segment lost 2 bases and the J segment 1 base; nucleotides outside the gene matches: 4. CDR3: CASSQRGPSQETQYF. The CDR3 DNA sequence: TGTGCCAGCAGCCAAAGGGGGCCCAGCCAAGAGACCCAGTACTTC.

The chain joins TRBV5-1 to TRBJ1-2, with D perhaps matching TRBD1 (6 bases). V shed 6 bases and J shed 6 bases, with 18 bases lying between them. The CDR3 runs 14 residues. Germline V CDR1 and CDR2: SGHRS, YFSETQ. This chain's CDR3 is CASKSETGADGYTF. The CDR3, as DNA: TGCGCCAGCAAGAGCGAGACAGGCGCTGATGGCTACACCTTC.

The rearrangement links TRBV20-1 to TRBJ1-2, with D maybe TRBD1 (6 bases). CDR3 length equals 11 residues. Trimming removed 5 bases from V and 5 bases from J, with 9 bases in between. The germline CDR1 and CDR2 sequences are DFQATT and SNEGSKA (reference sequence). CDR3 DNA sequence: TGCAGTGCTTCGGACAGTTATGGCTACACCTTC. Translated, it gives CSASDSYGYTF.

This clone was found a few times. CDR3 bases: TGTGCCAGCAGCTTCGGACAGGGGGAAGGATCTGAAGCTTTCTTT. Its translation is CASSFGQGEGSEAFF. The chain combines TRBV7-9 with TRBJ1-1; 10 nucleotides match TRBD1. With V trimmed by 3 bases and J by 6 bases, 7 bases remained unmatched. From germline, CDR1 is SEHNR and CDR2 FQNEAQ (reference sequence). This CDR3 contains 15 residues.

V is TRBV3-1 (or the pseudogene TRBV3-2) and J is TRBJ2-5, with 10 bases fitting TRBD2. This CDR3 region has 16 residues. The V gene's germline CDR1 is LGHDT and CDR2 YNNKEL (reference sequence). With V trimmed by 4 bases and J by 0 bases, 5 bases remained unmatched. The CDR3 region has the DNA TGTGCCAGCAGCCCCCCAGCGGGAGGGCACCAAGAGACCCAGTACTTC. This encodes CASSPPAGGHQETQYF.

This chain joins TRBV18 and TRBJ1-1; D is possibly TRBD1 (6 bases). Germline V lookup: CDR1 KGHSH, CDR2 LQKENI. The CDR3 contains 15 residues. V dropped 5 bases and J dropped 3 bases, with 16 bases sitting between them. CDR3 loop: CASSSTLRGDTEAFF. The CDR3 bases are TGTGCCAGCTCATCCACCCTCAGGGGTGACACTGAAGCTTTCTTT.

The chain employs TRBV28 and TRBJ1-5; 7 nucleotides agree with TRBD1. V trimming: 3 bases; J trimming: 5 bases; junction bases outside the gene matches: 4. Per germline, CDR1 MDHEN and CDR2 SYDVKM. The CDR3 loop spans 14 amino acids. In DNA, the CDR3 is TGTGCCAGCAGTTTTGGGCAGGGGGATCAGCCCCAGCATTTT. It is translated as CASSFGQGDQPQHF.

The chain couples TRBV18 to TRBJ2-4; tentatively, D is TRBD1 (5 bases). The CDR3 loop spans 15 amino acids. Germline assignment: CDR1 KGHSH and CDR2 LQKENI. Deletions cut 3 bases from V and 9 bases from J, with 18 bases between. The CDR3 sequence is CASSPWAREGAIQYF. CDR3 nucleotides: TGTGCCAGCTCACCGTGGGCCAGGGAAGGCGCCATTCAGTACTTC.

The chain joins TRBV14 to TRBJ2-7, with a possible D match to TRBD1 (5 bases). The V end was cut by 4 bases, the J end by 5 bases, with 12 bases between. The CDR3 has 13 amino acids. The germline CDR1 and CDR2 sequences are SGHDN and FVKESK. In nucleotides, the CDR3 is TGTGCCAGCAGCCCCGCAGGGCGGCACGAGCAGTACTTC. Translated: CASSPAGRHEQYF.

The chain combines TRBV7-2 with TRBJ1-2; 7 positions match TRBD1. V shed 4 bases, J shed 6 bases, and the junction held 5 bases outside the gene matches. CDR1 is SGHTA, CDR2 FQGNSA, per germline. The length of the CDR3 is 13 residues. The CDR3 region is CASSYRGIDGYTF. The CDR3 DNA follows: TGTGCCAGCAGCTACAGGGGTATCGATGGCTACACCTTC.

J is TRBJ2-1 and V is TRBV4-1, with 14 bases matching TRBD2. The CDR3 runs 19 residues. The V gene end was trimmed by 0 bases and the J gene end by 9 bases; junction bases not matched to a gene: 13. CDR1 is MGHRA, CDR2 YSYEKL, per germline. The CDR3 loop reads CASSQDTPGLAGARGEQFF. The CDR3 DNA is TGCGCCAGCAGCCAAGATACGCCGGGACTAGCGGGAGCTAGAGGTGAGCAGTTCTTC.

The V call is TRBV10-3, the J call TRBJ2-5; 9 bases are shared with TRBD1. Losses at the gene ends were 3 bases for V and 2 bases for J; bases not matched to a gene: 7. Germline V gene lookup returns CDR1 ENHRY and CDR2 SYGVKD. The CDR3 covers 16 residues. DNA for the CDR3: TGTGCCATCAGTGAACAGGGGGCAAGTCGGCAAGAGACCCAGTACTTC. Translated, it gives CAISEQGASRQETQYF.

The chain recombines TRBV2 with TRBJ1-2, with D possibly TRBD1 on 6 matching bases. Germline CDR1 SNHLY, CDR2 FYNNEI. With 7 bases removed from V and 9 bases from J, the gap between germline ends came to 12 bases. The CDR3 sequence is 11 residues long. Written as DNA, the CDR3 is TGTGCCAGCATCCTCGACAGGAGCTACACCTTC. Translation: CASILDRSYTF.

The chain has TRBV5-4 and TRBJ1-1, with 7 bases that match TRBD1. V gave up 5 bases and J gave up 5 bases; unmatched junction bases: 12. The CDR3 is 15 residues long. Germline-derived CDR1 and CDR2 are SGHNT and YYREEE (reference sequence). The CDR3 nucleotides read TGTGCCAGCAGTCCCGGACAGGTTGGAGATACTGAAGCTTTCTTT. The encoded protein is CASSPGQVGDTEAFF.